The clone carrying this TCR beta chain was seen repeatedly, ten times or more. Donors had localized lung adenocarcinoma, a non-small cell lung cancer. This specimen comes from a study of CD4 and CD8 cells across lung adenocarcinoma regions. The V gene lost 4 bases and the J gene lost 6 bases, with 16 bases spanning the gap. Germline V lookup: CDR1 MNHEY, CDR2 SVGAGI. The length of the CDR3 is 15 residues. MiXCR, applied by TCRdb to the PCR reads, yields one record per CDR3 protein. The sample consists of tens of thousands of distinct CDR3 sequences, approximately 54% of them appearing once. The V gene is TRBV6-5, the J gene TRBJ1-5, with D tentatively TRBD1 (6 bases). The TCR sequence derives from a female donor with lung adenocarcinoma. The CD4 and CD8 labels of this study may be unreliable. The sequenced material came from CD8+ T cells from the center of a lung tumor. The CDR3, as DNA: TGTGCCAGCAGTTCCGAATACAGGGTAGCTCAGCCCCAGCATTTT. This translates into CASSSEYRVAQPQHF.